This is a list of T cell receptor beta chains from one sample in a study of vaccination effects on CD4 cells after COVID-19. Sequencing used immunoSEQ multiplex PCR; TCRdb keeps in-frame clones, though not all of them. The sample has tens of thousands of clones, over 70% seen once. Their antigen targets remain unknown. Material: CD4+ T cells from PBMCs cultured with HCoV-229E spike peptides, obtained after COVID-19 vaccination. These receptors originate from a human donor who received a COVID-19 vaccine. The CDR3 runs from the conserved cysteine through the conserved F or W. The D gene is left open where the match is weak. Some rows mark clone size as missing; the rest say once, few, many or name a class of expanded clone.

v_gene	d_gene	abundance	j_gene	CDR3aa	CDR3nt
TRBV19	.	.	TRBJ2-3	CASRLSGTTDTQYF	TGTGCCAGTAGGTTGTCCGGGACGACAGATACGCAGTATTTT
TRBV2	.	few	TRBJ2-2	CASSAQQSSNTGELFF	TGTGCCAGCAGTGCTCAGCAGTCTTCGAACACCGGGGAGCTGTTTTTT
TRBV5-1	TRBD2	.	TRBJ2-3	CASSLVLGAGAKVQYF	TGCGCCAGCAGCTTAGTTCTTGGAGCGGGGGCCAAGGTGCAGTATTTT
TRBV6-5	.	medium-sized	TRBJ1-2	CASSLLTGVGYTF	TGTGCCAGCAGTTTACTAACGGGGGTTGGCTACACCTTC
TRBV11-3	.	.	TRBJ1-1	CASSFEQNTEAFF	TGTGCCAGCAGCTTCGAACAGAACACTGAAGCTTTCTTT
TRBV2	.	.	TRBJ2-5	CASSGLQGVRETQYF	TGTGCCAGCAGTGGGTTACAAGGGGTGCGAGAGACCCAGTACTTC
TRBV7-9	.	.	TRBJ1-1	CASSLGGFTEAFF	TGTGCCAGCAGCTTAGGGGGGTTTACTGAAGCTTTCTTT
TRBV5-1	TRBD2	.	TRBJ2-3	CASSLGLAGSDTQYF	TGCGCCAGCAGCCTCGGACTAGCGGGGTCGGATACGCAGTATTTT
TRBV27	.	once	TRBJ2-2	CASRGTREAGELFF	TGTGCCAGCAGAGGGACACGCGAGGCGGGGGAGCTGTTTTTT
TRBV25-1	TRBD1	.	TRBJ2-1	CASSELGQEYNEQFF	TGTGCCAGCAGTGAATTGGGACAGGAGTACAATGAGCAGTTCTTC
TRBV3-1/TRBV3-2	TRBD1	.	TRBJ2-5	CASSQGSGGGKTQYF	TGTGCCAGCAGCCAAGGCTCAGGGGGCGGGAAGACCCAGTACTTC
TRBV5-4	.	once	TRBJ2-5	CASSFDVRPQEETQYF	TGTGCCAGCAGCTTTGATGTCAGGCCTCAGGAGGAGACCCAGTACTTC
TRBV5-1	TRBD1	.	TRBJ1-1	CASSPTLTGPNTEAFF	TGCGCCAGCAGTCCAACCTTGACAGGGCCGAACACTGAAGCTTTCTTT
TRBV5-1	.	.	TRBJ1-5	CASSSGEGSLNQPQHF	TGCGCCAGCAGCTCCGGGGAGGGCTCCCTTAATCAGCCCCAGCATTTT
TRBV5-1	.	.	TRBJ2-6	CASRGQPSSGANVLTF	TGCGCCAGCAGGGGGCAGCCCTCGTCTGGGGCCAACGTCCTGACTTTC
TRBV29-1	.	.	TRBJ2-3	CSVTLRSTDTQYF	TGCAGCGTGACCCTTAGAAGCACAGATACGCAGTATTTT
TRBV19	TRBD1	.	TRBJ1-1	CASSMTGRGTEAFF	TGTGCCAGTAGTATGACAGGGAGGGGCACTGAAGCTTTCTTT
TRBV6-5	TRBD1	.	TRBJ1-5	CASAPGTGSTQPQHF	TGTGCCAGCGCACCCGGGACAGGGTCTACTCAGCCCCAGCATTTT
TRBV4-1	.	few	TRBJ1-6	CASSQAGHLFSYNSPLHF	TGCGCCAGCAGCCAAGCGGGACACCTCTTCTCCTATAATTCACCCCTCCACTTT
TRBV19	.	once	TRBJ1-1	CASSIGQGMQAFF	TGTGCCAGTAGTATAGGGCAGGGGATGCAAGCTTTCTTT
TRBV5-6	.	.	TRBJ1-4	CASGTGRSNEKLFF	TGTGCCAGCGGAACAGGGCGGAGTAATGAAAAACTGTTTTTT
TRBV4-2	.	.	TRBJ1-3	CASSQEYGGNTIYF	TGTGCCAGCAGCCAAGAGTACGGTGGAAACACCATATATTTT
TRBV20-1	TRBD1	.	TRBJ2-3	CSASRQGAGDTQYF	TGCAGTGCTAGTAGACAGGGTGCTGGGGATACGCAGTATTTT
TRBV4-1	.	.	TRBJ2-1	CASSSPPDDEQFF	TGCGCCAGCAGTTCCCCGCCAGATGATGAGCAGTTCTTC
TRBV6-1	.	once	TRBJ2-3	CASSEALGDTQYF	TGTGCCAGCAGTGAAGCGCTCGGAGATACGCAGTATTTT
TRBV24-1	.	.	TRBJ1-2	CATSDPGRNNYGYTF	TGTGCCACCAGTGATCCCGGACGGAATAACTATGGCTACACCTTC
TRBV7-8	.	.	TRBJ1-2	CASSLELGLTGVYGYTF	TGTGCCAGCAGCTTAGAGCTGGGGCTTACAGGTGTCTATGGCTACACCTTC
TRBV4-1	.	.	TRBJ2-5	CASSQGPLAETQYF	TGCGCCAGCAGCCAAGGCCCGCTGGCAGAGACCCAGTACTTC
TRBV11-1	.	.	TRBJ2-2	CASSFSLGDTGELFF	TGTGCCAGCAGCTTCTCGCTTGGGGACACCGGGGAGCTGTTTTTT
TRBV2	TRBD1	.	TRBJ2-2	CASKGQANTGELFF	TGTGCCAGCAAAGGACAGGCGAACACCGGGGAGCTGTTTTTT